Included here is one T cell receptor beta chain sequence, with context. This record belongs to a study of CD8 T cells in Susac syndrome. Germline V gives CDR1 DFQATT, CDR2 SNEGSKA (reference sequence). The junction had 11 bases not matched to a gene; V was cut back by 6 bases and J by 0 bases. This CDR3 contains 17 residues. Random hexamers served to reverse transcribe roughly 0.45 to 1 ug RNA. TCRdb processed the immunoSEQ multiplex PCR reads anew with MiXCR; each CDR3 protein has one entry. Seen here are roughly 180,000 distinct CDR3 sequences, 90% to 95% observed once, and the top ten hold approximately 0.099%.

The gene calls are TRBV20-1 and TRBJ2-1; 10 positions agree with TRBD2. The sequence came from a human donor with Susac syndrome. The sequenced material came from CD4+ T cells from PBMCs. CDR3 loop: CSARRLAGVTSYNEQFF. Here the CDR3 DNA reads TGCAGTGCCCGCCGGCTAGCGGGAGTTACCTCCTACAATGAGCAGTTCTTC.